Reported below is one T cell receptor (beta chain). The antigen remains unidentified. The CDR3 has 15 residues. Trimming removed 4 bases from V and 4 bases from J, with 13 bases in between. The germline V gene has CDR1 KGHSH and CDR2 LQKENI. The sample originates from a study of persistence of HIV-infected CD4 T cells. Overall study results and limits: CMV- and Gag-responding cells had lower TCRbeta richness than CD3/CD28-responding cells.

Nonspecific anti-CD3/anti-CD28 bead stimulation represents the broad CD4+ T cell repertoire. Sorting selected CD4+ T cells upregulating both CD40 ligand and CD69. CD8-depleted PBMCs were stimulated 15 to 20 hours with anti-CD28/CD49d costimulation, CD40-blocking antibody and enfuvirtide. Sequencing used immunoSEQ version 4 in survey mode. Repertoires were generated with immunoSEQ multiplex PCR, while TCRdb's copy carries only in-frame clones and drops some. The table includes around 47,000 clones, roughly nine tenths detected once. The chain uses TRBV18 and TRBJ2-2; TRBD2 might be the D (6 bases). The source was CD4+ T cells sorted from PBMCs after roughly 18-hour stimulation, collected from a patient who received antiretroviral therapy. The source of this sequence is an adult man with HIV who was CMV-seropositive. CDR3 coding DNA: TGTGCCAGCTCACTAGTAGCGGTTCCCACCGGGGAGCTGTTTTTT. It is translated as CASSLVAVPTGELFF.